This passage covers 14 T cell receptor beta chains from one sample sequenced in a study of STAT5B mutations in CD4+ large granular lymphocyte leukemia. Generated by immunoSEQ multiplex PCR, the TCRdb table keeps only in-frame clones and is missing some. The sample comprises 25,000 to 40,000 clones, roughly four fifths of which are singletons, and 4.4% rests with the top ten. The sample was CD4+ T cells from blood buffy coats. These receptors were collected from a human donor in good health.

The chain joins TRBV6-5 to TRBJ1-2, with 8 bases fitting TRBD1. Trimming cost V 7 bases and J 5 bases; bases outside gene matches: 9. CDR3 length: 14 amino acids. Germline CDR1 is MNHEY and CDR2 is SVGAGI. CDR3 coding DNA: TGTGCCAGCAACAAGGCGGGGACAGGTTATGGCTACACCTTC. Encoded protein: CASNKAGTGYGYTF.

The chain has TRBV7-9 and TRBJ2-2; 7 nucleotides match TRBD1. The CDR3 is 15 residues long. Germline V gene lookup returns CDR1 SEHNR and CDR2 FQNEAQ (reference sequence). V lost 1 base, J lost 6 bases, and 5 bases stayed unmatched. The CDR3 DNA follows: TGTGCCAGCAGCTTAGAGAGGACAGGACCCGGGGAGCTGTTTTTT. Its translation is CASSLERTGPGELFF.

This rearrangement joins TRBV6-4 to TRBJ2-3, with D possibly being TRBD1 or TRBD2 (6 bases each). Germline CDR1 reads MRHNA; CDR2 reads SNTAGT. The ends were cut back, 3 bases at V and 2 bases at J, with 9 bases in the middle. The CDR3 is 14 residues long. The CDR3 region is CASSEEGDTDTQYF. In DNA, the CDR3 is TGTGCCAGCAGTGAGGAGGGGGACACAGATACGCAGTATTTT.

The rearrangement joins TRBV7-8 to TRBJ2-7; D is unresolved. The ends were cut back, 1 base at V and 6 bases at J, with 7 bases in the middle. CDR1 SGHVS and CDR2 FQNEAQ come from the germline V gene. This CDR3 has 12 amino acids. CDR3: CASSLVRSEQYF. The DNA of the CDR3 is TGTGCCAGCAGCTTAGTAAGGTCCGAGCAGTACTTC.

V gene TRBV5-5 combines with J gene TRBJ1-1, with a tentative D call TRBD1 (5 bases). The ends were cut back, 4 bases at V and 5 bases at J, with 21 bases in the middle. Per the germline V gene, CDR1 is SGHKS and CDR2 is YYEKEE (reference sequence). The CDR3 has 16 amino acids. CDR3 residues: CASSAARNGGGTEAFF. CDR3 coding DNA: TGTGCCAGCAGCGCCGCTAGAAATGGGGGGGGTACTGAAGCTTTCTTT.

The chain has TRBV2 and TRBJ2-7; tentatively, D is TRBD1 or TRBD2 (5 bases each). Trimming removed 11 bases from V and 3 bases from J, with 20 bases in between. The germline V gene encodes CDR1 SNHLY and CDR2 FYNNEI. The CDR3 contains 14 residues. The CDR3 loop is CAGGREGASYEQYF. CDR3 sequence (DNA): TGTGCCGGGGGAAGGGAAGGCGCTAGCTACGAGCAGTACTTC.

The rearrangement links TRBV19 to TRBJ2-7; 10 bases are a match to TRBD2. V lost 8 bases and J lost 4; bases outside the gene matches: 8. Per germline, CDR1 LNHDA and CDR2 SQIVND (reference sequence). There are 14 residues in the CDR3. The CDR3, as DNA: TGTGCCAGTCGTCGAGCGGGAGGGTCTTACGAGCAGTACTTC. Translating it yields CASRRAGGSYEQYF.

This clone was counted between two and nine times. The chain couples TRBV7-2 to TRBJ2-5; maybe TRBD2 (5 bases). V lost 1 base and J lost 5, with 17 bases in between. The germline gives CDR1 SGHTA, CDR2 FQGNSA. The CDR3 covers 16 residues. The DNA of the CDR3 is TGTGCCAGCAGCTTAGTTGAGGGATCAACGGGGGAGACCCAGTACTTC. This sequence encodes CASSLVEGSTGETQYF.

CDR3 region: CASSPTSGPTDTQYF. CDR3 sequence (DNA): TGCGCCAGCAGTCCCACTAGCGGACCAACAGATACGCAGTATTTT. The chain recombines TRBV10-1 with TRBJ2-3; 8 bases align to TRBD2. Trimming took 5 bases from V and 3 from J; bases not matched to a gene: 7. Germline values: CDR1 WNHNN, CDR2 SYGVQD (reference sequence). The CDR3 length is 15 residues.

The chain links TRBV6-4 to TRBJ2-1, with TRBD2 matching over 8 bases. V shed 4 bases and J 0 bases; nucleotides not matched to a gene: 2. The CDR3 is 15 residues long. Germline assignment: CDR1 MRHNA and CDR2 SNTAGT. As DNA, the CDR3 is TGTGCCAGCAGTGCCAGCGGGAGCTCCTACAATGAGCAGTTCTTC. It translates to CASSASGSSYNEQFF.

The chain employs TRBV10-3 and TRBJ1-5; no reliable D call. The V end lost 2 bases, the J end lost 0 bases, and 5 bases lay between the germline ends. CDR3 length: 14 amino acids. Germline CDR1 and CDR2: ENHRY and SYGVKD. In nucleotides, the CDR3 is TGTGCCATCAGTGAGGCTCCTAGCAATCAGCCCCAGCATTTT. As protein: CAISEAPSNQPQHF.

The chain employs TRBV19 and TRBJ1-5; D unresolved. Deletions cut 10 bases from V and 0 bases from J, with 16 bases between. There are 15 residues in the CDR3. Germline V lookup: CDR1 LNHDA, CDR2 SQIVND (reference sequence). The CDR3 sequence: CATPFEAVSNQPQHF. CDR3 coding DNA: TGTGCCACCCCGTTTGAAGCAGTTAGCAATCAGCCCCAGCATTTT.

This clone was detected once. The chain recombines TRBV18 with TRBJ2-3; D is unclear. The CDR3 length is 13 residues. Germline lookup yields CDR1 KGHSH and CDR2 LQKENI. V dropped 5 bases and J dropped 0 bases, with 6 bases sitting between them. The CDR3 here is CASSSSSTDTQYF. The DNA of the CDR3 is TGTGCCAGCTCATCGAGTAGCACAGATACGCAGTATTTT. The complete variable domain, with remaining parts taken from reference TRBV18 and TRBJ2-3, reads NAGVMQNPRHLVRRRGQEARLRCSPMKGHSHVYWYRQLPEEGLKFMVYLQKENIIDESGMPKERFSAEFPKEGPSILRIQQVVRGDSAAYFCASSSSSTDTQYFGPGTRLTVL.

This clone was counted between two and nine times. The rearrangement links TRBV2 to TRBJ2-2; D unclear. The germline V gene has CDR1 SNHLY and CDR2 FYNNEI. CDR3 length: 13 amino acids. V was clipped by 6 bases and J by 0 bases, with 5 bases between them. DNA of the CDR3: TGTGCCAGCAGACCTTCGAACACCGGGGAGCTGTTTTTT. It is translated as CASRPSNTGELFF.